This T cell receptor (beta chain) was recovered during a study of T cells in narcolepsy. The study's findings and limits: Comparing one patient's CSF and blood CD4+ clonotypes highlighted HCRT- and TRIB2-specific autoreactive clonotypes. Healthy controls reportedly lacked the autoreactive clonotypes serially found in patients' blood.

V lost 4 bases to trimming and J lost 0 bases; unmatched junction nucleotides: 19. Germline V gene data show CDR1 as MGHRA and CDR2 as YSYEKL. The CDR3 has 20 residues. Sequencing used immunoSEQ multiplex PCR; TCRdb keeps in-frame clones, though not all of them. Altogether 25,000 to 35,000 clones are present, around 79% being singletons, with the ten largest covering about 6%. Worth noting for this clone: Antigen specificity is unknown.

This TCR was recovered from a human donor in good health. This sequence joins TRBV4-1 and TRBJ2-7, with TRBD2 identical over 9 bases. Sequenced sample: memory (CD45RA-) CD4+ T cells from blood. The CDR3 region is CASSPWGGRAQFGDSYEQYF. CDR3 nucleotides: TGCGCCAGCAGCCCCTGGGGCGGGAGGGCCCAGTTTGGGGACTCCTACGAGCAGTACTTC.